Given below is one TCR beta chain in context. The table came from immunoSEQ multiplex PCR; TCRdb's copy has only in-frame clones and leaves some out. The repertoire includes approximately 70,000 clones, 60% to 85% of them detected once, and less than 5.5% sits in the top ten. The CDR3 has 21 amino acids. V lost 0 bases to trimming and J lost 6 bases, with 30 bases between them. Looked up from germline, CDR1 is MNHEY and CDR2 is SVGEGT. The record originates from a study of blood T cell repertoires in COVID-19. Source material: peripheral blood. The chain is built from TRBV6-2 or TRBV6-3 and TRBJ2-1, with D perhaps matching TRBD1 (7 bases). This receptor was taken from a woman of 80 years or more with active or convalescent COVID-19. The CDR3 here is CASSYSRQGGPIITSRNEQFF. CDR3 DNA: TGTGCCAGCAGTTACTCGAGACAGGGAGGTCCAATTATAACAAGCCGCAATGAGCAGTTCTTC.